This T cell receptor (beta chain) was sequenced for a study of blood T cells in healthy people across ages. This clonotype was recorded many times. Its antigen is still unknown. Study-wide points: Versus aged donors, long-lived donors had higher diversity and more naive CD4+ cells.

Alongside a J-beta primer mix, a sample-barcoded 5' primer served in a second PCR lasting roughly 6 to 11 cycles. MiXCR was run by TCRdb on the 5' RACE reads, yielding one entry per CDR3 protein. In the table there are approximately 490,000 distinct CDR3 sequences, nearly 25% of which are singletons. The CDR3 has 14 residues. Trimming removed 4 bases at V and 4 bases at J, with 8 bases between. Germline V gene lookup returns CDR1 SGHTA and CDR2 FQGNSA. The data were also submitted as part of a second study, on T cells of mothers and their children.

The chain couples TRBV7-2 to TRBJ2-6; TRBD1 is a possible D gene (5 bases). The receptor was derived from a boy aged 5-17 years in good health. Sequencing input: blood. As DNA, the CDR3 is TGTGCCAGCAGCTCCTCAGGGGGGGCCAACGTCCTGACTTTC. Amino acids: CASSSSGGANVLTF.